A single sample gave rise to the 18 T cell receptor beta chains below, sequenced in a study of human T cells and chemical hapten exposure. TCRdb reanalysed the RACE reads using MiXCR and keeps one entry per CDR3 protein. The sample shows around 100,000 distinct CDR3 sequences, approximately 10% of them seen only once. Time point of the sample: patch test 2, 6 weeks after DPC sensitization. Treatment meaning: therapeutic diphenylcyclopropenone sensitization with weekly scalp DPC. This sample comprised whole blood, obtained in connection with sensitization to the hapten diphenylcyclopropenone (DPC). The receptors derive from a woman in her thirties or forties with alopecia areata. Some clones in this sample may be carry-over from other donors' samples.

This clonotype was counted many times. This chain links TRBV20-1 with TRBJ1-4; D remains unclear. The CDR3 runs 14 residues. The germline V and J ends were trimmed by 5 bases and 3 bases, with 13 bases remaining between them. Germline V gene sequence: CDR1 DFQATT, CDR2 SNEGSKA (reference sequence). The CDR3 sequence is CSAPDLRANEKLFF. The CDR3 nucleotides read TGCAGTGCTCCCGATTTACGGGCTAATGAAAAACTGTTTTTT.

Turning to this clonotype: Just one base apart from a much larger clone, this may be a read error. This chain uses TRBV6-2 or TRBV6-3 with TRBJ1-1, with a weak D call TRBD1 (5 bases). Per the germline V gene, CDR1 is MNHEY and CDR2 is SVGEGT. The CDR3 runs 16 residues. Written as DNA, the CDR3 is TGTGCCAACAGTTACCCCCTTACAGGACGGGGCACTGAAGCTTTCTTT. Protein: CANSYPLTGRGTEAFF.

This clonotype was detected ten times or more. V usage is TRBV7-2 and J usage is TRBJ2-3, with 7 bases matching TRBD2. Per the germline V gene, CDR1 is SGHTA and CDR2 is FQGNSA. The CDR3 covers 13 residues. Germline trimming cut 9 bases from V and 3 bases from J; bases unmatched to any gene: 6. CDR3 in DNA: TGTGCCAGTACGATGCGGGGGACAGATACGCAGTATTTT. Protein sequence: CASTMRGTDTQYF. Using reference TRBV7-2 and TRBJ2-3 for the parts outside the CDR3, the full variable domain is GAGVSQSPSNKVTEKGKDVELRCDPISGHTALYWYRQSLGQGLEFLIYFQGNSAPDKSGLPSDRFSAERTGGSVSTLTIQRTQQEDSAVYLCASTMRGTDTQYFGPGTRLTVL.

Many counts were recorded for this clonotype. The CDR3 sequence is CASSGTGNSPLHF. The CDR3 bases are TGTGCCAGCAGCGGGACAGGGAATTCACCCCTCCACTTT. The V and J genes are TRBV7-6 and TRBJ1-6, with TRBD1 identical over 9 bases. V shed 5 bases and J 7 bases; nucleotides not matched to a gene: 0. The CDR3 has 13 residues. Per germline, CDR1 SGHVS and CDR2 FNYEAQ. Variable domain in full (rest from reference TRBV7-6 and TRBJ1-6): GAGVSQSPRYKVTKRGQDVALRCDPISGHVSLYWYRQALGQGPEFLTYFNYEAQQDKSGLPNDRFSAERPEGSISTLTIQRTEQRDSAMYRCASSGTGNSPLHFGNGTRLTVT.

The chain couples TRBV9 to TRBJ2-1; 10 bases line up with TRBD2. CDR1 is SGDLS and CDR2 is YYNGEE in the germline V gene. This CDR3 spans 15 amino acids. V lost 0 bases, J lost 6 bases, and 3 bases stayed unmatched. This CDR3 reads CASSVVAGGVNEQFF. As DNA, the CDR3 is TGTGCCAGCAGCGTAGTAGCGGGAGGTGTCAATGAGCAGTTCTTC.

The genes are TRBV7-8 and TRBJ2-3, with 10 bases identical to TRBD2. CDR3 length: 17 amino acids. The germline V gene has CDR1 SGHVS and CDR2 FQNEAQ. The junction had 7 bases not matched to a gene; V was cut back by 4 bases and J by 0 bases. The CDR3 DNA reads TGTGCCAGCAGCTCCCAGCGGGGGGGCCGTAGCACAGATACGCAGTATTTT. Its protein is CASSSQRGGRSTDTQYF.

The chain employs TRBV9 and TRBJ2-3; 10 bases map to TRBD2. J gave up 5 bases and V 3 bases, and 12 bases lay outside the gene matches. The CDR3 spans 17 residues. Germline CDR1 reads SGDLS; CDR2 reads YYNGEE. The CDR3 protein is CASSEREGGPWGDTQYF. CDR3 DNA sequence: TGTGCCAGCAGCGAGCGGGAGGGCGGTCCCTGGGGAGATACGCAGTATTTT. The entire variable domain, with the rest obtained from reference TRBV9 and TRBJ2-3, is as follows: DSGVTQTPKHLITATGQRVTLRCSPRSGDLSVYWYQQSLDQGLQFLIQYYNGEERAKGNILERFSAQQFPDLHSELNLSSLELGDSALYFCASSEREGGPWGDTQYFGPGTRLTVL.

The CDR3 coding sequence is TGTGCCAGCAGTTACGGAACAGGGGTCGGGGAGCTGTTTTTT. Translated, it gives CASSYGTGVGELFF. The genes are TRBV27 and TRBJ2-2; 7 nucleotides agree with TRBD1. The CDR3 has 14 residues. CDR1 MNHEY and CDR2 SMNVEV come from the germline V gene (reference sequence). The trim removed 4 bases at V and 7 bases at J, leaving 6 bases unmatched.

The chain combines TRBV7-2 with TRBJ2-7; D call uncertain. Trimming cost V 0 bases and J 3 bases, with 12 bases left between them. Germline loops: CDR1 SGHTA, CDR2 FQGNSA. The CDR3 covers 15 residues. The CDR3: CASSLAPSYDYEQYF. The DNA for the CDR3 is TGTGCCAGCAGCTTAGCTCCCTCCTATGACTACGAGCAGTACTTC.

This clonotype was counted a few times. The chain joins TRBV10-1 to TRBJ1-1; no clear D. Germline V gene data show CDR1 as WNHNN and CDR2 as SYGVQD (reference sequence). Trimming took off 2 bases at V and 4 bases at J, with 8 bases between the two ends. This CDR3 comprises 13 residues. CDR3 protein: CASSEGRATEAFF. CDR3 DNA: TGCGCCAGCAGTGAGGGGAGGGCCACTGAAGCTTTCTTT.

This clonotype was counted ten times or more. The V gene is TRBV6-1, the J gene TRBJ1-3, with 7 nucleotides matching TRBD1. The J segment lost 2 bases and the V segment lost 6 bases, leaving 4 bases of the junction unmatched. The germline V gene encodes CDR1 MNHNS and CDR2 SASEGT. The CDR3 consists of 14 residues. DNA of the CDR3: TGTGCCAGCAGCCCGACAGGGACTGGAAACACCATATATTTT. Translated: CASSPTGTGNTIYF.

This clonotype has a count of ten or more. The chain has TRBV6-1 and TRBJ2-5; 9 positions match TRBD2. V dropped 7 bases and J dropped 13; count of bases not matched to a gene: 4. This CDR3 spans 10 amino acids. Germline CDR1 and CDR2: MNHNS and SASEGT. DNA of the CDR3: TGTGCCAGCAATAGCGGGGGCGGGTACTTC. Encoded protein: CASNSGGGYF.

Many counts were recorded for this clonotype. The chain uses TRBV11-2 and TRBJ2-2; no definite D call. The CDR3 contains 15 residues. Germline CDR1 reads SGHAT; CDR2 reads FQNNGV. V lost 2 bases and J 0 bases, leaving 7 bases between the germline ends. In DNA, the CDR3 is TGTGCCAGCAGCTTAACAACAGCGAACACCGGGGAGCTGTTTTTT. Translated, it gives CASSLTTANTGELFF.

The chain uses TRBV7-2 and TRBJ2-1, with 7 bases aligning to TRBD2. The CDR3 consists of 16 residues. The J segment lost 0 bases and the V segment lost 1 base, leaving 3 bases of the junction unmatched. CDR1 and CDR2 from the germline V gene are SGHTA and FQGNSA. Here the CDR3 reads CASSLEAGDSYNEQFF. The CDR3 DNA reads TGTGCCAGCAGCTTAGAGGCGGGGGACTCCTACAATGAGCAGTTCTTC.

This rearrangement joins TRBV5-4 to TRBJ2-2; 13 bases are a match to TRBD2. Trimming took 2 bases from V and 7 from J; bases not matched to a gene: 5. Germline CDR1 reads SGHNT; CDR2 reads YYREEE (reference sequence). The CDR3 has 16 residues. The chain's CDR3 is CASSLGLAGAGGELFF. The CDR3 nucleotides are TGTGCCAGCAGCTTAGGACTAGCGGGAGCTGGCGGGGAGCTGTTTTTT.

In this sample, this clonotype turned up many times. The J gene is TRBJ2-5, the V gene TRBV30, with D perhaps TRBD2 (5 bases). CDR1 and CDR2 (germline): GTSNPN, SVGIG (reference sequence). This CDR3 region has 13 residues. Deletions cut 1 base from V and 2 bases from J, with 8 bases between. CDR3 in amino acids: CAWSAGRQETQYF. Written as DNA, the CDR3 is TGTGCCTGGAGTGCGGGAAGACAAGAGACCCAGTACTTC. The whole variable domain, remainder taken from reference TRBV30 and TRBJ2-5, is SQTIHQWPATLVQPVGSPLSLECTVEGTSNPNLYWYRQAAGRGLQLLFYSVGIGQISSEVPQNLSASRPQDRQFILSSKKLLLSDSGFYLCAWSAGRQETQYFGPGTRLLVL.

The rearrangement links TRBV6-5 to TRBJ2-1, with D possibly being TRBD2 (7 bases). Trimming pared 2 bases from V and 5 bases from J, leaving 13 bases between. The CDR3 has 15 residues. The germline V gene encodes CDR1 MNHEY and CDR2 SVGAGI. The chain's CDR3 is CASSYGRGGNNEQFF. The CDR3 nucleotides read TGTGCCAGCAGTTACGGTAGGGGGGGAAACAATGAGCAGTTCTTC.

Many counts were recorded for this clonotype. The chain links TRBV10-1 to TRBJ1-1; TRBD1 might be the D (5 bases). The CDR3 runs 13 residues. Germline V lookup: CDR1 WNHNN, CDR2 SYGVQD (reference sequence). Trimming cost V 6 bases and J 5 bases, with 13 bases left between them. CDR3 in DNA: TGCGCCAGCAGAGAACAGGTGGGGACTGAAGCTTTCTTT. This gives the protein CASREQVGTEAFF.